These 15 T cell receptor beta chains came from one sample sequenced in a study of cytomegalovirus exposure and HLA in healthy donors. It was with 60 Vbeta and 13 Jbeta primers that the PCR ran. Clones were sequenced by immunoSEQ multiplex PCR, and TCRdb holds only the in-frame ones, with some missing. The table records about 110,000 clones, 70% to 80% of them present only once. The sequenced sample was PBMCs. The source of these receptors is a man aged 25-40 years in good health and CMV-seronegative.

The chain recombines TRBV29-1 with TRBJ2-7; 9 bases match TRBD2. J lost 3 bases, V lost 4 bases, and 10 bases had no gene match. Germline V gene sequence: CDR1 SQVTM, CDR2 ANQGSEA. The CDR3 spans 15 residues. DNA of the CDR3: TGCAGCGTTGTGGAAATGGGCGGGAGGGTCTACGAGCAGTACTTC. It is translated as CSVVEMGGRVYEQYF.

The V gene is TRBV7-2, the J gene TRBJ1-2; unclear D gene. The CDR3 loop spans 14 amino acids. Per the germline V gene, CDR1 is SGHTA and CDR2 is FQGNSA. Trimming removed 0 bases from V and 4 bases from J, with 9 bases in between. The CDR3 loop reads CASSLAEAGYGYTF. The CDR3 nucleotides read TGTGCCAGCAGCTTAGCAGAAGCTGGCTATGGCTACACCTTC.

The rearrangement uses TRBV4-2 and TRBJ2-5; 9 nucleotides agree with TRBD2. The CDR3 totals 12 residues. Germline CDR1 reads LGHNA; CDR2 reads YNFKEQ. The ends lost 1 base at V and 14 bases at J; junction bases unmatched: 5. The CDR3 DNA reads TGTGCCAGCAGCCAAGTACTAGCGGGCCCCTACTTC. It translates to CASSQVLAGPYF.

This chain uses TRBV5-1 with TRBJ2-1, with D maybe TRBD1 (6 bases). Germline assignment: CDR1 SGHRS and CDR2 YFSETQ. CDR3 length: 14 residues. V was clipped by 0 bases and J by 8 bases, with 12 bases between them. CDR3 region: CASSLEPGVDEQFF. The CDR3 bases are TGCGCCAGCAGCTTGGAGCCAGGGGTTGATGAGCAGTTCTTC. The full variable domain, in which reference TRBV5-1 and TRBJ2-1 provide the parts outside the CDR3, is KAGVTQTPRYLIKTRGQQVTLSCSPISGHRSVSWYQQTPGQGLQFLFEYFSETQRNKGNFPGRFSGRQFSNSRSEMNVSTLELGDSALYLCASSLEPGVDEQFFGPGTRLTVL.

This chain joins TRBV6-5 and TRBJ2-1; 7 nucleotides agree with TRBD2. With V trimmed by 0 bases and J by 4 bases, 3 bases remained unmatched. The CDR3 length is 15 residues. Germline V lookup: CDR1 MNHEY, CDR2 SVGAGI. CDR3 sequence: CASSYSTGGYNEQFF. The CDR3 region has the DNA TGTGCCAGCAGTTACTCAACCGGGGGGTACAATGAGCAGTTCTTC.

This clone was counted only a few times. The chain carries TRBV6-5 and TRBJ1-6, with TRBD1 identical over 7 bases. J was trimmed by 10 bases and V by 6 bases; bases with no gene match: 9. Germline V gives CDR1 MNHEY, CDR2 SVGAGI. The CDR3 spans 14 residues. The CDR3 here is CASSTDRVRSPLHF. Here the CDR3 DNA reads TGTGCCAGCAGCACTGACAGGGTTCGGTCACCCCTCCACTTT.

As concerns this clone: Other DNA sequences within the sample encode an identical CDR3. The chain couples TRBV29-1 to TRBJ2-2; D unclear. This CDR3 spans 12 amino acids. V was clipped by 4 bases and J by 1 base, with 4 bases between them. The germline gives CDR1 SQVTM, CDR2 ANQGSEA. DNA of the CDR3: TGCAGCGTTGCAGGGAACACCGGGGAGCTGTTTTTT. Translated, it gives CSVAGNTGELFF.

This chain uses TRBV4-1 with TRBJ2-7, with 8 bases lining up with TRBD2. The J segment lost 6 bases and the V segment lost 4 bases, leaving 8 bases of the junction unmatched. The germline gives CDR1 MGHRA, CDR2 YSYEKL. The CDR3 is 14 amino acids. This CDR3 reads CASSPGTSALEQYF. The CDR3, as DNA: TGCGCCAGCAGCCCCGGGACTAGTGCCCTCGAGCAGTACTTC.

The gene calls are TRBV7-9 and TRBJ1-4, with 9 bases lining up with TRBD1. The length of the CDR3 is 13 residues. V dropped 9 bases and J dropped 3; count of bases not matched to a gene: 2. Germline CDR1 SEHNR, CDR2 FQNEAQ (reference sequence). The CDR3 DNA is TGTGCCAGACAGGGGGCGTCTAATGAAAAACTGTTTTTT. As protein: CARQGASNEKLFF.

This chain uses TRBV13 with TRBJ1-1; D is possibly TRBD1 (5 bases). The CDR3 has 15 residues. Germline CDR1 and CDR2: PRHDT and FYEKMQ (reference sequence). The ends were cut back, 5 bases at V and 0 bases at J, with 13 bases in the middle. The DNA of the CDR3 is TGTGCCAGCAGCCCCTGGGGCGGAATGAACACTGAAGCTTTCTTT. Encoded protein: CASSPWGGMNTEAFF.

This chain uses TRBV15 with TRBJ2-7, with 8 bases aligning to TRBD2. CDR3 size: 14 residues. Unmatched junction bases numbered 9, after V lost 5 bases and J lost 6 bases. Germline CDR1 LNHNV, CDR2 YYDKDF (reference sequence). This CDR3 reads CATSRGGQLAEQYF. CDR3 in DNA: TGTGCCACCAGCCGGGGGGGGCAGCTCGCCGAGCAGTACTTC.

This chain joins TRBV5-8 and TRBJ2-7; weak D call: TRBD1 (6 bases). Germline V gene sequence: CDR1 SGHTS, CDR2 YDEGEE. Trimming stripped 1 base from V and 1 base from J, with 9 bases between. The CDR3 loop spans 14 amino acids. The CDR3, as DNA: TGTGCCAGCAGCTTGAGGGGGAGATCCTACGAGCAGTACTTC. It codes for CASSLRGRSYEQYF.

The rearrangement joins TRBV2 to TRBJ1-1; 9 bases align to TRBD1. Germline V gives CDR1 SNHLY, CDR2 FYNNEI. After removal of 6 bases from V and 7 bases from J, the junction contained 9 bases not matched to a gene. The CDR3 covers 14 residues. The DNA for the CDR3 is TGTGCCAGCAGGGGACAGGGAGGACGGAGTGAAGCTTTCTTT. Protein: CASRGQGGRSEAFF. The whole variable domain, remainder taken from reference TRBV2 and TRBJ1-1, is EPEVTQTPSHQVTQMGQEVILRCVPISNHLYFYWYRQILGQKVEFLVSFYNNEISEKSEIFDDQFSVERPDGSNFTLKIRSTKLEDSAMYFCASRGQGGRSEAFFGQGTRLTVV.

CDR3: CASSLDTRNTEAFF. CDR3 DNA: TGTGCCAGCAGCCTGGACACCCGGAACACTGAAGCTTTCTTT. The chain couples TRBV5-6 to TRBJ1-1; D may be TRBD1 (5 bases). Germline V CDR1 and CDR2: SGHDT, YYEEEE. V was trimmed by 4 bases and J by 1 base, leaving 11 bases between them. This CDR3 is built from 14 residues.

This chain uses TRBV4-3 with TRBJ1-6, with 9 bases fitting TRBD1. V shed 0 bases, J shed 10 bases, and the junction held 7 bases outside the gene matches. Germline V gives CDR1 LGHNA, CDR2 YSLEER. The CDR3 is made up of 16 amino acids. The CDR3 protein is CASSQEGGTGQSPLHF. As DNA, the CDR3 is TGCGCCAGCAGCCAAGAAGGAGGGACAGGGCAATCACCCCTCCACTTT.